These 22 T cell receptor beta chains originate from one sample sequenced in a study of T cell repertoires in cytomegalovirus infection. TCRdb processed the reads anew with MiXCR; each CDR3 protein has one entry. The sample has 490,000 or so distinct CDR3 sequences, about 11% seen once. Material: PBMCs. The receptors were gathered from a human donor in good health (CMV status not recorded). Some clones in this sample may be carry-over from other donors' samples.

The chain links TRBV6-4 to TRBJ2-7, with a possible D match to TRBD1 (7 bases). The CDR3 is 15 residues long. V was trimmed by 10 bases and J by 5 bases, leaving 24 bases between them. The germline V gene has CDR1 MRHNA and CDR2 SNTAGT. The CDR3 region is CATRRRGPSAHEQYF. DNA of the CDR3: TGTGCCACACGACGGAGGGGGCCTTCGGCCCACGAGCAGTACTTC.

Details on this clonotype: A read error may be the cause here, since a much bigger clone is one base away. The V call is TRBV10-3, the J call TRBJ2-3, with no clear D. CDR1 ENHRY and CDR2 SYGVKD come from the germline V gene. V was trimmed by 10 bases and J by 2 bases, leaving 13 bases between them. The CDR3 extends over 13 amino acids. Here the CDR3 reads CATAADFTDTQYF. CDR3 DNA: TGTGCCACCGCGGCAGACTTCACAGATACGCAGTATTTT.

This clonotype has a count of ten or more. J is TRBJ2-1 and V is TRBV7-9; TRBD2 matches at 9 bases. Looked up from germline, CDR1 is SEHNR and CDR2 is FQNEAQ (reference sequence). Unmatched junction bases numbered 16, after V lost 8 bases and J lost 8 bases. There are 16 residues in the CDR3. CDR3 nucleotide sequence: TGTGCCAGCTTCCGGGCTAGCGGGACCGCGGGTCATGAGCAGTTCTTC. As protein: CASFRASGTAGHEQFF.

CDR3 sequence (DNA): TGCAGTGCTAGAGGGACAGGGTATGGCTACACCTTC. Amino acid sequence: CSARGTGYGYTF. J is TRBJ1-2 and V is TRBV20-1; 8 positions match TRBD1. This CDR3 is built from 12 residues. V shed 1 base and J 5 bases; nucleotides not matched to a gene: 0. Germline lookup yields CDR1 DFQATT and CDR2 SNEGSKA (reference sequence).

This clonotype was detected many times. The chain is built from TRBV7-9 and TRBJ2-7, with TRBD1 matching over 7 bases. V gave up 5 bases and J gave up 0 bases; unmatched junction bases: 13. CDR1 SEHNR and CDR2 FQNEAQ come from the germline V gene (reference sequence). The CDR3 loop spans 17 amino acids. Here the CDR3 DNA reads TGTGCCAGCAGCCAAATTCGTCAGGGGGTTCTCTCCTACGAGCAGTACTTC. Amino acid sequence: CASSQIRQGVLSYEQYF.

This clonotype was counted at least ten times. The rearrangement links TRBV12-3 or TRBV12-4 to TRBJ1-4, with a tentative D call TRBD1 (6 bases). V lost 3 bases to trimming and J lost 5 bases, with 10 bases between them. This CDR3 contains 14 residues. DNA of the CDR3: TGTGCCAGCAGTTTCAAGGGGGGGAATGAAAAACTGTTTTTT. Its protein is CASSFKGGNEKLFF.

The rearrangement joins TRBV20-1 to TRBJ1-3; D might be TRBD1 (5 bases). The germline gives CDR1 DFQATT, CDR2 SNEGSKA (reference sequence). The germline V and J ends were trimmed by 0 bases and 4 bases, with 16 bases remaining between them. This CDR3 spans 16 amino acids. The CDR3 sequence is CSARERDLLWGNTIYF. The CDR3 DNA reads TGCAGTGCTAGAGAACGGGACCTCCTTTGGGGAAACACCATATATTTT.

This clonotype was seen a few times. V gene TRBV27 combines with J gene TRBJ1-1; D call uncertain. The germline CDR1 and CDR2 sequences are MNHEY and SMNVEV (reference sequence). This CDR3 spans 12 amino acids. V was cut by 5 bases and J by 6 bases, with 10 bases left in between. CDR3 sequence (DNA): TGTGCCAGCAGTCGTGTCGGGGCTGAAGCTTTCTTT. Translated, it gives CASSRVGAEAFF.

There are many counts of this clonotype. This chain joins TRBV12-3 or TRBV12-4 and TRBJ1-1; D may be TRBD1 (5 bases). Trimming took off 5 bases at V and 0 bases at J, with 10 bases between the two ends. The CDR3 totals 14 residues. CDR3 sequence: CASSLRGMNTEAFF. The CDR3 coding sequence is TGTGCCAGCAGTCTAAGGGGAATGAACACTGAAGCTTTCTTT.

This clonotype was seen many times. The chain employs TRBV7-2 and TRBJ2-2; unclear D gene. The germline V and J ends were trimmed by 3 bases and 13 bases, with 9 bases remaining between them. From germline, CDR1 is SGHTA and CDR2 FQGNSA. The CDR3 sequence is 11 residues long. CDR3 nucleotide sequence: TGTGCCAGCAGCTTCGTCGGCGGGCTGTTTTTT. It encodes CASSFVGGLFF.

In its sample, this clonotype was seen many times. DNA of the CDR3: TGTGCCAGCAGCACCGGGACAGGGTCGAAAGCTTTCTTT. It specifies CASSTGTGSKAFF. This chain connects TRBV9 to TRBJ1-1, with 9 bases matching TRBD1. CDR1 and CDR2 from the germline V gene are SGDLS and YYNGEE. This CDR3 spans 13 amino acids. V gave up 4 bases and J gave up 9 bases; unmatched junction bases: 7.

This clonotype has a count of ten or more. V is TRBV6-1 and J is TRBJ2-7; possibly TRBD2 for D (7 bases). V gave up 5 bases and J gave up 4 bases, with 15 bases separating them. The CDR3 sequence is 14 residues long. Germline CDR1 reads MNHNS; CDR2 reads SASEGT. CDR3 residues: CASSMGGAVYEQYF. CDR3 coding DNA: TGTGCCAGCAGTATGGGGGGGGCAGTATACGAGCAGTACTTC.

This clonotype was counted ten times or more. The chain couples TRBV7-9 to TRBJ2-1; D not resolved. V dropped 5 bases and J dropped 8 bases, with 13 bases sitting between them. This CDR3 has 13 amino acids. The germline V gene encodes CDR1 SEHNR and CDR2 FQNEAQ (reference sequence). CDR3 DNA: TGTGCCAGCAGCCCCAACAAAATCGATGAGCAGTTCTTC. This sequence encodes CASSPNKIDEQFF.

This clonotype was seen at least ten times. The chain has TRBV2 and TRBJ1-4, with D unclear. The germline V gene has CDR1 SNHLY and CDR2 FYNNEI. The CDR3 is made up of 12 amino acids. The V gene lost 4 bases and the J gene lost 8 bases, with 8 bases spanning the gap. The chain's CDR3 is CASSGQGEKLFF. The CDR3 DNA follows: TGTGCCAGCAGTGGACAAGGAGAAAAACTGTTTTTT.

The table lists this clonotype with a few counts. The genes are TRBV20-1 and TRBJ2-2; 9 bases align to TRBD2. The V gene end was trimmed by 0 bases and the J gene end by 4 bases; junction bases not matched to a gene: 3. This CDR3 comprises 15 residues. Germline lookup yields CDR1 DFQATT and CDR2 SNEGSKA (reference sequence). The CDR3 is CSARDGREGTGELFF. The CDR3 DNA sequence: TGCAGTGCTAGAGATGGGCGGGAGGGCACCGGGGAGCTGTTTTTT.

This clonotype was found many times. One end of the junction does not line up with germline, which may come from a read error. The rearrangement links TRBV7-7 to TRBJ2-5; a weak D match, TRBD2 (5 bases). The CDR3 has 15 residues. Germline CDR1 SSHAT, CDR2 FNYEAQ (reference sequence). The DNA of the CDR3 is TGTGCTAGCAGCCCTTTGGGAGAGAACCAAGAGACCCAGTACTTC. Its protein product is CASSPLGENQETQYF. Using reference TRBV7-7 and TRBJ2-5 for the parts outside the CDR3, the full variable domain is GAGVSQSPRYKVTKRGQDVTLRCDPISSHATLYWYQQALGQGPEFLTYFNYEAQPDKSGLPSDRFSAERPEGSISTLTIQRTEQRDSAMYRCASSPLGENQETQYFGPGTRLLVL.

This clonotype showed up just a few times. The CDR3 spells CSARGGQNQPQHF. For the CDR3, the DNA is TGCAGTGCCCGGGGGGGCCAGAATCAGCCCCAGCATTTT. The chain recombines TRBV20-1 with TRBJ1-5; D perhaps matches TRBD1 (6 bases). The CDR3 covers 13 residues. V was pared by 6 bases and J by 4 bases, with 13 bases between. CDR1 and CDR2 (germline): DFQATT, SNEGSKA (reference sequence).

In regard to this clonotype: A much larger clone sits a single nucleotide away, making a read error possible. The gene calls are TRBV24-1 and TRBJ2-1; a possible D gene is TRBD1 (5 bases). The CDR3 is 13 residues long. Germline V lookup: CDR1 KGHDR, CDR2 SFDVKD. Written as DNA, the CDR3 is TGTGTCACCACCTCAGACAGTTACAATGAGCAGTTCTTC. It yields the protein CVTTSDSYNEQFF.

In its sample, this clonotype was seen many times. The chain joins TRBV7-3 to TRBJ2-3; D remains unclear. V lost 2 bases, J lost 7 bases, and 7 bases lay in between. Germline CDR1 reads SGHTA; CDR2 reads FQGTGA. The CDR3 length is 12 residues. CDR3 loop: CASSLGANTQYF. CDR3 coding DNA: TGTGCCAGCAGCTTAGGAGCGAATACGCAGTATTTT.

At least ten counts were recorded for this clonotype. The V gene is TRBV10-3, the J gene TRBJ1-5, with a tentative D call TRBD1 (5 bases). Between the trimmed V and J ends, which lost 4 bases and 1 base, there was a span of 11 bases. The CDR3 runs 15 residues. The germline V gene encodes CDR1 ENHRY and CDR2 SYGVKD. The CDR3 region has the DNA TGTGCCATCAGTGGAGGGGCGGGGAGCAATCAGCCCCAGCATTTT. The encoded protein is CAISGGAGSNQPQHF.

This clonotype was recorded at least ten times. The chain is built from TRBV7-2 and TRBJ1-2, with D unresolved. Germline V gives CDR1 SGHTA, CDR2 FQGNSA. There are 13 residues in the CDR3. Trimming cost V 7 bases and J 8 bases, with 17 bases left between them. CDR3 DNA sequence: TGTGCCAGCAACGCCGGAGGCGCTGGGGGCTACACCTTC. This encodes CASNAGGAGGYTF.

In its sample, this clonotype was seen many times. V and J are TRBV7-2 and TRBJ2-3, with 9 positions matching TRBD2. CDR3 size: 15 residues. Germline trimming cut 5 bases from V and 2 bases from J; bases unmatched to any gene: 5. The germline V gene encodes CDR1 SGHTA and CDR2 FQGNSA. The CDR3 is CASSRRTSATDTQYF. Here the CDR3 DNA reads TGTGCCAGCAGCCGGAGGACTAGCGCCACAGATACGCAGTATTTT.